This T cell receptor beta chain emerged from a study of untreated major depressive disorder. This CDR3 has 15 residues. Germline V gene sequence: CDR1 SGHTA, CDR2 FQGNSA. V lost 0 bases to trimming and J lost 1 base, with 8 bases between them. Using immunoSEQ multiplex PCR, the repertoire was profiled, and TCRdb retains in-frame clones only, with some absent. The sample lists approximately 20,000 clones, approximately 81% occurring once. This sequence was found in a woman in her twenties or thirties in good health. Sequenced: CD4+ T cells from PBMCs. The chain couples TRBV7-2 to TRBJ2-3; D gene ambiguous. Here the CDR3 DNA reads TGTGCCAGCAGCTTAGCGCAGGTGGGCACAGATACGCAGTATTTT. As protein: CASSLAQVGTDTQYF.